A selection of T cell receptor beta chains follows, all from one sample in a study of T-cell reconstitution after alpha-beta-depleted transplantation in children. MiXCR, run by TCRdb on the PCR reads, gives a single entry per CDR3 protein. The sample includes some 460,000 distinct CDR3 sequences, about 16% of them seen just once. The sequencing here drew on PBMCs, mostly from graft donor cells, taken 360 days after TCRalphabeta/CD19-depleted stem cell transplant. These receptors all come from a boy under two years old who had a stem cell transplant for Wiskott-Aldrich syndrome, so the T cells may come from the graft donor. Each CDR3 is given with its conserved first and last residue. D genes are given only for firm matches. Clone size is shown for a subset of rows, as once, few, many or a class of expanded clone.

J gene,clone size,D gene,V gene,CDR3 protein,CDR3 DNA
TRBJ2-7,NA,TRBD2,TRBV12-3/TRBV12-4,CASRASGGQYF,TGTGCCAGCAGAGCTAGCGGGGGGCAGTACTTC
TRBJ1-2,NA,TRBD1,TRBV12-3/TRBV12-4,CASSYRGNYGYTF,TGTGCCAGCAGCTACAGGGGAAACTATGGCTACACCTTC
TRBJ2-3,NA,TRBD2,TRBV7-2,CASSLAPSGIGADTQYF,TGTGCCAGCAGCTTAGCGCCGAGCGGGATAGGTGCAGATACGCAGTATTTT
TRBJ2-5,few,NA,TRBV5-1,CASSSSQTQYF,TGCGCCAGCAGCTCCTCCCAGACCCAGTACTTC
TRBJ2-2,NA,TRBD2,TRBV7-9,CASSLRDYTLSGELFF,TGTGCCAGCAGCCTGAGGGACTATACCTTGTCCGGGGAGCTGTTTTTT
TRBJ2-7,NA,NA,TRBV27,CASSSGLTSYEQYF,TGTGCCAGCAGTTCAGGGCTTACTTCCTACGAGCAGTACTTC
TRBJ2-3,few,TRBD1,TRBV24-1,CATSDRDRVGTDTQYF,TGTGCCACCAGTGATCGGGACAGGGTCGGCACAGATACGCAGTATTTT
TRBJ2-2,few,TRBD2,TRBV4-1,CASRPGTTVPGELFF,TGCGCCAGCAGGCCCGGGACTACAGTGCCCGGGGAGCTGTTTTTT
TRBJ2-1,NA,NA,TRBV6-5,CASSYHRFAEQFF,TGTGCCAGCAGTTACCACCGGTTTGCTGAGCAGTTCTTC
TRBJ2-3,few,NA,TRBV30,CAWSIWSPMGTDTQYF,TGTGCCTGGAGTATTTGGAGTCCCATGGGCACAGATACGCAGTATTTT
TRBJ2-3,NA,TRBD2,TRBV4-3,CASSPRRVAGGPTDTQYF,TGCGCCAGCAGCCCCCGGAGGGTAGCGGGAGGGCCCACAGATACGCAGTATTTT
TRBJ2-7,NA,TRBD1,TRBV28,CASSLGQVGSYEQYF,TGTGCCAGCAGTTTAGGACAGGTCGGCTCCTACGAGCAGTACTTC
TRBJ2-5,NA,TRBD1,TRBV5-4,CASSLDRTETQYF,TGTGCCAGCAGTCTGGACAGGACAGAGACCCAGTACTTC
TRBJ1-6,few,NA,TRBV27,CASSFYQRKSPLHF,TGTGCCAGCAGTTTTTACCAACGTAAATCACCCCTCCACTTT